The 4 T cell receptor beta chains below were found in one sample sequenced in a study of blood T cell repertoires in COVID-19. Assay: immunoSEQ multiplex PCR; the TCRdb copy retains only in-frame clones and omits some. Among 55,000 to 75,000 clones listed, roughly 91% were seen once. Sequences were obtained from peripheral blood. These receptors originate from a man aged 55-75 years with acute or convalescent COVID-19.

The rearrangement links TRBV7-3 to TRBJ2-2; 8 bases line up with TRBD1. Germline lookup yields CDR1 SGHTA and CDR2 FQGTGA. Trimming cost V 1 base and J 6 bases; bases outside gene matches: 7. CDR3 length equals 16 residues. This CDR3 reads CASSLRGRTGSGELFF. CDR3 nucleotide sequence: TGTGCCAGCAGCTTAAGAGGGCGGACAGGGTCCGGGGAGCTGTTTTTT.

This chain links TRBV7-8 with TRBJ2-7; D uncertain. The CDR3 covers 14 residues. Trimming stripped 3 bases from V and 2 bases from J, with 11 bases between. The germline V gene encodes CDR1 SGHVS and CDR2 FQNEAQ. CDR3 coding DNA: TGTGCCAGCAGCTTTAGAGACGGAGCCTACGAGCAGTACTTC. Protein: CASSFRDGAYEQYF.

This clone was recorded once. This rearrangement joins TRBV7-2 to TRBJ1-2; the D gene is possibly TRBD1 (6 bases). V was cut by 5 bases and J by 5 bases, with 18 bases left in between. CDR1 and CDR2 from the germline V gene are SGHTA and FQGNSA. The CDR3 is made up of 15 amino acids. The CDR3 DNA reads as TGTGCCAGCAGCATAGTAACAGGGCCTCTTTATGGCTACACCTTC. Protein product: CASSIVTGPLYGYTF.

This clone showed up just a few times. DNA of the CDR3: TGCGCCAGCAGCTTGGCAGTGGGACAGGGATACGAGCAGTACTTC. Translated: CASSLAVGQGYEQYF. The V call is TRBV5-1, the J call TRBJ2-7; the match to TRBD1 covers 9 bases. Germline V lookup: CDR1 SGHRS, CDR2 YFSETQ. V was pared by 0 bases and J by 4 bases, with 5 bases of the junction left unmatched. The CDR3 runs to 15 residues.